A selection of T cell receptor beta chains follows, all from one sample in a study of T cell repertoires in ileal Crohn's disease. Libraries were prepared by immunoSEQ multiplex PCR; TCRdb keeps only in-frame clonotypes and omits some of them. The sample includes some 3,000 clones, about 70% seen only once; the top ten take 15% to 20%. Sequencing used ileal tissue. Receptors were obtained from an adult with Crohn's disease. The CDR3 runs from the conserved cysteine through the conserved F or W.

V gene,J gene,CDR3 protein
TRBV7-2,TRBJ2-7,CASSSGTSLEQYF
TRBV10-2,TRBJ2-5,CATKSASGSLETQYF
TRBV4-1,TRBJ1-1,CASSRRIGQGDTEAFF
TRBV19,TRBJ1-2,CASSTAGFTNYGYTF
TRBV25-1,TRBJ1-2,CASSPRGGEGYTF
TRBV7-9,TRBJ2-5,CASSQDRPLNF
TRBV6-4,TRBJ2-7,CATSVGQGYEQYF
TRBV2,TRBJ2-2,CASHRDSNTGELFF
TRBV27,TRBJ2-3,CASSLEQGGTDTQYF
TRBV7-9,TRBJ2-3,CASSLASGVTDTQYF
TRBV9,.,CASSFRDYSYEQYF
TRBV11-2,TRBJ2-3,CASSFGGQSTDTQYF
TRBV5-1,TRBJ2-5,CASSATGGRETQYF